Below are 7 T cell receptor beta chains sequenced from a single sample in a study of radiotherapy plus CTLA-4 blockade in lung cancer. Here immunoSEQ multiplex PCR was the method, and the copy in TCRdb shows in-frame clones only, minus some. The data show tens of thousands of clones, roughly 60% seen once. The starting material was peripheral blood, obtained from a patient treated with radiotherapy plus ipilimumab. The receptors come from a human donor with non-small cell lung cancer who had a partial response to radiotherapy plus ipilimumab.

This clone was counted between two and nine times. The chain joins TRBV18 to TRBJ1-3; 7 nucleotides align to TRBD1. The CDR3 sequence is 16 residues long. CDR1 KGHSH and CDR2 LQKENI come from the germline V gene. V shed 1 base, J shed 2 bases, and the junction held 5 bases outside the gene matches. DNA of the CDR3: TGTGCCAGCTCACCACGACAGGGTCTGACTGGAAACACCATATATTTT. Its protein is CASSPRQGLTGNTIYF.

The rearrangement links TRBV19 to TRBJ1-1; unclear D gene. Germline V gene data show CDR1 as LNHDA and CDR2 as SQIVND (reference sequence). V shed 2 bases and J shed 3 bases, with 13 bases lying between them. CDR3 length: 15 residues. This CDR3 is CASSITPGRDTEAFF. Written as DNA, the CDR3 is TGTGCCAGTAGTATAACGCCGGGTCGGGACACTGAAGCTTTCTTT.

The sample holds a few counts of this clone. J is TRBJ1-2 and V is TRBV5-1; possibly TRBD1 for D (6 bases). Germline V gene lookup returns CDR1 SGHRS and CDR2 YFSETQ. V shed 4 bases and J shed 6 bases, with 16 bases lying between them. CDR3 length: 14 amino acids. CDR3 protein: CASSATRGGDGYTF. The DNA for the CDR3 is TGCGCCAGCAGCGCGACCAGGGGAGGGGATGGCTACACCTTC.

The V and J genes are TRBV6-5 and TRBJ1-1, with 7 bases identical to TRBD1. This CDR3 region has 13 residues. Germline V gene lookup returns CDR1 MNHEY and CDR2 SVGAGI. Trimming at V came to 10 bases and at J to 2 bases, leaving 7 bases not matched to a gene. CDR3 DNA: TGTGCCACCCGGGGACAGACCAACACTGAAGCTTTCTTT. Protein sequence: CATRGQTNTEAFF.

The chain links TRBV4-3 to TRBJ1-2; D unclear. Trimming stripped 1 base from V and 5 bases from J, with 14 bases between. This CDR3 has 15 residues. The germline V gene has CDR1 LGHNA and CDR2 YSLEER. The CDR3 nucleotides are TGCGCCAGCAGCCAAGGACGGAGTGGTGGTTATGGCTACACCTTC. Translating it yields CASSQGRSGGYGYTF.

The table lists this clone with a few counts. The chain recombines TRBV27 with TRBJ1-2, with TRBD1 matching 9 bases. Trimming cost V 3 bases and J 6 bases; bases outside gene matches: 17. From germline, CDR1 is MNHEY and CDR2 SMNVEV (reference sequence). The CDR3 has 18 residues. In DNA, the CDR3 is TGTGCCAGCAGTTTCCGTAGAACCTCACAGGGGGCGGTCAATGGCTACACCTTC. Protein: CASSFRRTSQGAVNGYTF.

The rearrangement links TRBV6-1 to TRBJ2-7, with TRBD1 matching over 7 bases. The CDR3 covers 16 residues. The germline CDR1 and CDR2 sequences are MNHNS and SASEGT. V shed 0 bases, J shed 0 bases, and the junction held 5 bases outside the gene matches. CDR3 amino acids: CASSEAAGTDSYEQYF. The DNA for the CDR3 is TGTGCCAGCAGTGAAGCGGCCGGGACAGACTCCTACGAGCAGTACTTC.